This T cell receptor beta chain was found in a study of blood T cell repertoires in COVID-19. As for the study in general: Sites in the United States, Italy and Spain provided acute and convalescent COVID-19 samples. PBMCs, B-cell-depleted T cells, or T cells were the source of the cDNA or gDNA that made up the material.

Germline CDR1 and CDR2: SNHLY and FYNNEI. Trimming left V 0 bases short and J 9 bases short, with 7 bases between. The CDR3 covers 12 residues. As handled by the study authors: By means of reference gene primer amplification, nucleated cell counts were estimated. TCRdb keeps only in-frame clones here, not all; method: immunoSEQ multiplex PCR. Clone size and the V and J calls come from that table; the DNA yielded D and trimming. Of 100,000 to 150,000 clones in the sample, around 81% were seen once. This rearrangement joins TRBV2 to TRBJ2-3; D perhaps matches TRBD2 (5 bases). The clonotype originates from a man aged 60-69 years with acute or convalescent COVID-19. The specimen sequenced was peripheral blood. CDR3 sequence reads: CASSEARGTQYF. The CDR3 coding sequence is TGTGCCAGCAGTGAAGCGAGAGGGACGCAGTATTTT.